This T cell receptor (beta chain) was recovered during a study of blood T cells in healthy people across ages. The study's findings and limits: Comparison with aged donors showed that long-lived donors had more naive CD4+ cells and higher diversity. The study lacked donor CMV status, which possibly confounded expanded clonotype changes.

The germline CDR1 and CDR2 sequences are MNHEY and SVGEGT. Trimming took off 0 bases at V and 0 bases at J, with 11 bases between the two ends. The CDR3 contains 16 residues. Through a sample-barcoded 5' primer and a J-beta primer mix, a second PCR was run for about 6 to 11 cycles. Using its own MiXCR run on the 5' RACE reads, TCRdb lists one record per CDR3 protein. The table lists about 570,000 distinct CDR3 sequences, roughly 29% of them singletons. This clonotype has just one count. Its antigen is still unknown. Sequenced input: blood. The chain carries TRBV6-2 or TRBV6-3 and TRBJ1-1, with D unclear. The receptor's source is a woman in her seventies in good health. CDR3 sequence (DNA): TGTGCCAGCAGTTACTCCAAGCTGCGGGTGAACACTGAAGCTTTCTTT. This codes for CASSYSKLRVNTEAFF.